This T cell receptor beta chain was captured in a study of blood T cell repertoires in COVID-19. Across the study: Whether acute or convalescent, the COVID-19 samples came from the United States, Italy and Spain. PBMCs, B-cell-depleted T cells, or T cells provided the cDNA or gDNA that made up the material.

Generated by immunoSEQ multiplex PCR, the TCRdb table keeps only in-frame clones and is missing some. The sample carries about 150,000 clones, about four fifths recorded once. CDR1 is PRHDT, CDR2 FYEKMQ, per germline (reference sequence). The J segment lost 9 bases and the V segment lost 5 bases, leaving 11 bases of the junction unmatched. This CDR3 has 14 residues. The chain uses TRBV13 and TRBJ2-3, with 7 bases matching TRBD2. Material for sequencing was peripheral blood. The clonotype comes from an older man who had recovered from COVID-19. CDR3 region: CASSDGGRDATQYF. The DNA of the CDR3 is TGTGCCAGCAGCGACGGGGGGAGAGACGCAACGCAGTATTTT.